These 3 T cell receptor beta chains share one sample of origin, sequenced in a study of blood T cell repertoires in COVID-19. Libraries were prepared by immunoSEQ multiplex PCR; TCRdb keeps only in-frame clonotypes and omits some of them. Of around 320,000 clones in the sample, about 87% were seen once. The sample comprised peripheral blood. The receptors shown here come from a woman younger than 45 who had recovered from COVID-19.

The genes are TRBV6-2 or TRBV6-3 and TRBJ2-5; 7 bases line up with TRBD2. The germline CDR1 and CDR2 sequences are MNHEY and SVGEGT. The V and J ends lost 4 bases and 0 bases, in that order; junction bases with no gene match: 5. The CDR3 is 15 amino acids. The CDR3 DNA is TGTGCCAGCAGTTCACGGCGGGGGTACCAAGAGACCCAGTACTTC. It encodes CASSSRRGYQETQYF.

The chain is built from TRBV10-3 and TRBJ2-2; weak D call: TRBD1 (7 bases). The CDR3 is made up of 14 amino acids. The germline gives CDR1 ENHRY, CDR2 SYGVKD. With 11 bases removed from V and 2 bases from J, the gap between germline ends came to 15 bases. The CDR3 is CASSQGGNTGELFF. CDR3 sequence (DNA): TGTGCCTCTTCTCAGGGGGGCAACACCGGGGAGCTGTTTTTT.

The V and J genes are TRBV19 and TRBJ2-7; 9 bases match TRBD1. The CDR3 loop spans 12 amino acids. CDR1 and CDR2 (germline): LNHDA, SQIVND (reference sequence). The J segment lost 5 bases and the V segment lost 9 bases, leaving 5 bases of the junction unmatched. The CDR3, as DNA: TGTGCCAGCGGACAGGGGAGGAACGAGCAGTACTTC. It specifies CASGQGRNEQYF.